Listed below are T cell receptor beta chains from one sample, sequenced in a study of graft-versus-host responses after intestinal transplantation. TCRdb keeps only in-frame clones here, not all; method: immunoSEQ multiplex PCR. Here the sample spans around 71,000 clones, 80% to 95% being singletons. The sample here was bone marrow, taken roughly 110 weeks after intestinal transplantation. The receptors were gathered from a human patient who received an intestinal transplant, so some T cells may come from the graft donor. CDR3s include the opening cysteine and the closing phenylalanine or tryptophan. The D gene is left open where the match is weak. The listing skips clone size in some rows; elsewhere it reads once, few, many or a size class.

CDR3 DNA,CDR3 protein,V gene,D gene,J gene,clone size
TGTGCCAGCAGCTTTGGGGCTGGGGCCAACGTCCTGACTTTC,CASSFGAGANVLTF,TRBV7-3,-,TRBJ2-6,-
TGTGCCAGCAGCCCCAGCCTACAGGGAACCGAGCAGTACTTC,CASSPSLQGTEQYF,TRBV9,-,TRBJ2-7,-
TGCAGCGCCTCGACAGGGTCCGGAAACACCATATATTTT,CSASTGSGNTIYF,TRBV29-1,TRBD1,TRBJ1-3,-
TGTGCCAGCAGCTTCGACGCGACTCTACTCACAGATACGCAGTATTTT,CASSFDATLLTDTQYF,TRBV5-6,-,TRBJ2-3,once
TGTGCCAGCAGCTTACGGACTAGCGGGGGGGTCACAGATACGCAGTATTTT,CASSLRTSGGVTDTQYF,TRBV7-2,TRBD2,TRBJ2-3,-
TGCAGCGTAGACGGGCTAGCGGGGAGATCCTACGAGCAGTACTTC,CSVDGLAGRSYEQYF,TRBV29-1,TRBD2,TRBJ2-7,-
TGTGCCAGCAGTTTAGCGGGGGGGTCCACAGATACGCAGTATTTT,CASSLAGGSTDTQYF,TRBV27,TRBD2,TRBJ2-3,-
TGCGCCAGCAGCTTGGGAGGACTAGCGGGGGGTGTGCAGTACTTC,CASSLGGLAGGVQYF,TRBV5-1,TRBD2,TRBJ2-7,-
TGTGCCAGCAGCGTAGCTTACGGCGGGAGAGGTATCGGGGAGCTGTTTTTT,CASSVAYGGRGIGELFF,TRBV9,TRBD2,TRBJ2-2,once
TGTGCCAGCAGTCACCTGGGCCTTCGGGACACTGAAGCTTTCTTT,CASSHLGLRDTEAFF,TRBV6-1,-,TRBJ1-1,-
TGTGCCAGCAGCGGGTCAGGGCTTGGCTACACCTTC,CASSGSGLGYTF,TRBV7-6,-,TRBJ1-2,few
TGTGCCAGCAGCTCATTATTAGCAATCAGGGCAGATACGCAGTATTTT,CASSSLLAIRADTQYF,TRBV7-9,-,TRBJ2-3,-
TGTGCCAGTCGCGGACAGGGCACCTACGAGCAGTACTTC,CASRGQGTYEQYF,TRBV19,TRBD1,TRBJ2-7,-
TGTGCCAGCAGGGCTGAGAGCTACGAGCAGTACTTC,CASRAESYEQYF,TRBV7-9,-,TRBJ2-7,-
TGTGCCAGCGGAAAGGGGGCTGGCTACGAGCAGTACTTC,CASGKGAGYEQYF,TRBV6-5,TRBD1,TRBJ2-7,-
TGTGCCAGCAGAGGTACCGGGACTAGCGGGTTAAGCTCCTACGAGCAGTACTTC,CASRGTGTSGLSSYEQYF,TRBV7-9,TRBD2,TRBJ2-7,once
TGTGCCAGCAGCTTAGGCCACGAGGGGGACAGGCGTGATTACACCTTC,CASSLGHEGDRRDYTF,TRBV7-6,TRBD1,TRBJ1-2,-
TGTGCCAGCAGCCAACCGACTAGCGGGATAGACAATGAGCAGTTCTTC,CASSQPTSGIDNEQFF,TRBV7-6,TRBD2,TRBJ2-1,-
TGTGCCAGCAGCCCCGGGACAGATTCCTACGAGCAGTACTTC,CASSPGTDSYEQYF,TRBV7-6,TRBD1,TRBJ2-7,few
TGCGCCAGCAGCCAAGATCAGGGACAAGGCACTGAAGCTTTCTTT,CASSQDQGQGTEAFF,TRBV4-1,-,TRBJ1-1,-
TGTGCCAGCAGTGAAAGTCCGAAGGGACCAGATACGCAGTATTTT,CASSESPKGPDTQYF,TRBV2,-,TRBJ2-3,-
TGTGCCAGCAGTAAGCTAGCGGGAGCGACAGATACGCAGTATTTT,CASSKLAGATDTQYF,TRBV6-5,TRBD2,TRBJ2-3,-
TGTGCCAGCAGCGTAGCTACGACTAGCGATGAGCAGTTCTTC,CASSVATTSDEQFF,TRBV9,TRBD2,TRBJ2-1,-
TGCGCCAGCAGCCCGACGCCGGGACAGGGAGCATGGGAGCAGTTCTTC,CASSPTPGQGAWEQFF,TRBV5-1,TRBD1,TRBJ2-1,once
TGTGCCAGCAAGTTGGGACAGGGGGATTCCGAGCAGTACTTC,CASKLGQGDSEQYF,TRBV27,TRBD1,TRBJ2-7,-
TGTGCCAGTAGTATAGGAGGGGTGGTATACACTGAAGCTTTCTTT,CASSIGGVVYTEAFF,TRBV19,-,TRBJ1-1,-
TGTGCCAGCAGCTTCGGACAGTATAATTCACCCCTCCACTTT,CASSFGQYNSPLHF,TRBV27,-,TRBJ1-6,-
TGTGCCAGTGCTGACAGGGAAGCTTTCTTT,CASADREAFF,TRBV19,-,TRBJ1-1,-
TGTGCCAGCACATGGGCAGGGGGCTCCGAAGAAGCTTTCTTT,CASTWAGGSEEAFF,TRBV2,TRBD1,TRBJ1-1,-
TGTGCCAGCATTCCGGACAGGAAGAACACTGAAGCTTTCTTT,CASIPDRKNTEAFF,TRBV6-5,TRBD1,TRBJ1-1,-
TGTGCCAGCAGTTTCGAGGGCGCCCAGCCCCAGCATTTT,CASSFEGAQPQHF,TRBV27,-,TRBJ1-5,-
TGCGCCAGCAGTCAATCTGGCCGCCGCCGGGGGGGACCCCAGTATAGCAATCAGCCCCAGCATTTT,CASSQSGRRRGGPQYSNQPQHF,TRBV23-1,-,TRBJ1-5,-
TGTGCCATCCCCGCGGGGACAGCCACCTACGAGCAGTACTTC,CAIPAGTATYEQYF,TRBV7-9,-,TRBJ2-7,-
TGTGCCGACGACAATCAGCCCCAGCATTTT,CADDNQPQHF,TRBV6-5,-,TRBJ1-5,few
TGTGCCAGTTCCCGTAGACTAGCGGGGGCGGGGGATACGCAGTATTTT,CASSRRLAGAGDTQYF,TRBV19,TRBD2,TRBJ2-3,-
TGTGCCATCAGACCAGCGACTGACTACGAGCAGTACTTC,CAIRPATDYEQYF,TRBV10-3,-,TRBJ2-7,few
TGTGCCAGCAGCGTAGCGTTAGGAAGCACAGATACGCAGTATTTT,CASSVALGSTDTQYF,TRBV9,-,TRBJ2-3,-
TGTGCCAGTAGTATCAGTGCTAACCTCTACAATGAGCAGTTCTTC,CASSISANLYNEQFF,TRBV19,-,TRBJ2-1,-
TGTGCTAGTGGGCCTTTGACAGGGACTGTGAACACTGAAGCTTTCTTT,CASGPLTGTVNTEAFF,TRBV12-5,TRBD1,TRBJ1-1,-
TGCGCCAGCAGCACAGGACTAGCGGGGACCTACGAGCAGTACTTC,CASSTGLAGTYEQYF,TRBV5-1,TRBD2,TRBJ2-7,once
TGTGCCAGCAGCTTGGAGGGACTAGCGGGAGGGCCATACGAGCAGTACTTC,CASSLEGLAGGPYEQYF,TRBV5-6,TRBD2,TRBJ2-7,once
TGTGCCAGCAGCTTAGCGGGGGGAATCTACAATGAGCAGTTCTTC,CASSLAGGIYNEQFF,TRBV7-9,-,TRBJ2-1,-
TGCGCCAGCAGCTATGGACAGGGCGGGGAAAAACTGTTTTTT,CASSYGQGGEKLFF,TRBV5-1,TRBD1,TRBJ1-4,-
TGTGCCAGCAGTGGGCTAGCGGGAGGGCCGGGCAATGAGCAGTTCTTC,CASSGLAGGPGNEQFF,TRBV11-3,TRBD2,TRBJ2-1,-
TGTGCCAGCAGAGGGACGGCGAACACTGAAGCTTTCTTT,CASRGTANTEAFF,TRBV7-9,-,TRBJ1-1,-
TGTGCCAGCAGCTTAGACAGGGGGGTTCGGGAGACCCAGTACTTC,CASSLDRGVRETQYF,TRBV7-7,TRBD1,TRBJ2-5,-
TGTGCCAGCAGCGGGGTCGGGACAGGTTCCTGGGAGCAGTACTTC,CASSGVGTGSWEQYF,TRBV5-6,TRBD1,TRBJ2-7,-
TGTGCCAGCAGCGTAGTTCCGTCGGACAGGGTGAAAAACTATGGCTACACCTTC,CASSVVPSDRVKNYGYTF,TRBV9,TRBD1,TRBJ1-2,-
TGTGCCAGCAGGGTTGGGACAGGCCAAGAGACCCAGTACTTC,CASRVGTGQETQYF,TRBV7-6,TRBD1,TRBJ2-5,once
TGTGCCAGCAGCTTAGGGGGACTAGCTTTCGTGCGTGATACGCAGTATTTT,CASSLGGLAFVRDTQYF,TRBV11-2,TRBD2,TRBJ2-3,-
TGCGCCAGCAGCCAAGATCGGGGAGGGGGCTACTATGGCTACACCTTC,CASSQDRGGGYYGYTF,TRBV4-1,TRBD1,TRBJ1-2,-
TGTGCCAGCAGTCCTCGAACGGACGCCCCAGAAGCTTTCTTT,CASSPRTDAPEAFF,TRBV28,-,TRBJ1-1,-